This TCR beta chain was found in a study of T cell responses to AZD1222 COVID-19 vaccine. This CDR3 has 15 amino acids. The V gene lost 1 base and the J gene lost 1 base, with 10 bases spanning the gap. In germline, CDR1 is SGHAT, CDR2 FQNNGV. The protocol was immunoSEQ multiplex PCR, while the TCRdb copy is restricted to in-frame clones and leaves out a portion. This sample has 85,000 to 130,000 clones, with 80% to 95% found just once. The V gene is TRBV11-2, the J gene TRBJ1-2; D unresolved. This receptor was taken from an adult who received the AZD1222 COVID-19 vaccine. Sequenced here: peripheral blood, sampled 28 days after the second AZD1222 dose. CDR3 in amino acids: CASSLGGQFNYGYTF. CDR3 DNA sequence: TGTGCCAGCAGCTTAGGGGGTCAATTTAACTATGGCTACACCTTC.